The present entry profiles one TCR beta chain with its context. The antigen is undetermined. At one end the junction does not follow the germline gene, possibly because of a read error. The data were produced by immunoSEQ multiplex PCR, yet TCRdb's version contains in-frame clones alone and is incomplete. The sample consists of just over 7,000 clones, 90% to 95% of them appearing once. This entry comes from a study of T cell repertoires in ileal Crohn's disease. Study-level information: Median disease duration was about 8.2 years; 30% to 35% smoked at surgery. Study-wide results and limits: Clonality above 26.8% at surgery always came with endoscopic recurrence.

Germline V gives CDR1 KGHSH, CDR2 LQKENI. The CDR3 loop spans 13 amino acids. This clonotype was obtained from an adult with Crohn's disease. The V and J genes are TRBV18 and TRBJ1-3; D remains unclear. The specimen sequenced was ileal tissue. The CDR3 is CAGSPGGGNTIYF. CDR3 nucleotides: TGTGCCGGCTCCCCGGGTGGTGGAAACACCATATATTTT.